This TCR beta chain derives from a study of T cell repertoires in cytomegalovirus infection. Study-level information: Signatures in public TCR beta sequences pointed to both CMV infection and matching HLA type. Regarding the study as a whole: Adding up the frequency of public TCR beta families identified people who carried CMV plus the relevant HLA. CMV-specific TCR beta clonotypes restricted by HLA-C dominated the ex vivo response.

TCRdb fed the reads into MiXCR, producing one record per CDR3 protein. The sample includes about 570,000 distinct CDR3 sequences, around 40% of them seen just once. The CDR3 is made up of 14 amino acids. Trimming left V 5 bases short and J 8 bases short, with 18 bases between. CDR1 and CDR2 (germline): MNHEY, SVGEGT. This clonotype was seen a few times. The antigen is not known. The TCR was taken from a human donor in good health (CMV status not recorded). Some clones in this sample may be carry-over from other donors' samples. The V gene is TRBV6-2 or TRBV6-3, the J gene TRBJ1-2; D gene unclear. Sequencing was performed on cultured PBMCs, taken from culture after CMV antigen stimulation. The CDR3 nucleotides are TGTGCCAGCAGTCCCCTTGCCAGAGTGCGGGGCTACACCTTC. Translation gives CASSPLARVRGYTF.